This T cell receptor (beta chain) was identified in a study of T cell changes during pregnancy in multiple sclerosis. The sample holds a few counts of this clone. CDR1 and CDR2 from the germline V gene are SNHLY and FYNNEI. The CDR3 covers 13 residues. Trimming took 7 bases from V and 7 from J, leaving 17 bases between them. Some clones are missing from TCRdb's copy, which holds only in-frame ones; the method was immunoSEQ multiplex PCR. The sample contains 70,000 to 75,000 clones, 85% to 95% of which appear only once. The sequence was collected from a female donor with multiple sclerosis, enrolled in a pregnancy study. The rearrangement joins TRBV2 to TRBJ2-7; D is possibly TRBD2 (5 bases). The source material was peripheral blood, sampled before pregnancy. The DNA for the CDR3 is TGTGCCAGCACGCGACTACCTGAGAGGGAGCAGTACTTC. Translated: CASTRLPEREQYF.